This TCR beta chain was identified in a study of blood T cell repertoires in COVID-19. Study overall: Both acute and convalescent COVID-19 samples were obtained from the United States, Italy and Spain. From T cells, B-cell-depleted T cells, or PBMCs came the material, which was cDNA or gDNA.

V lost 5 bases to trimming and J lost 1 base; unmatched junction nucleotides: 15. Germline V lookup: CDR1 KGHSH, CDR2 LQKENI. There are 18 residues in the CDR3. Assay used: immunoSEQ multiplex PCR; TCRdb lists only in-frame clones, some missing. The table has some 50,000 clones, around 85% seen once; the top ten hold roughly 8%. Material: peripheral blood. This TCR came from a woman aged 65 to 85 with active COVID-19. The chain is built from TRBV18 and TRBJ2-5; 8 positions agree with TRBD1. The CDR3 loop is CASSTTGDRSGGQETQYF. The CDR3 DNA reads as TGTGCCAGCTCAACAACAGGGGACAGGAGCGGAGGCCAAGAGACCCAGTACTTC. Supplemented by reference TRBV18 and TRBJ2-5, the full variable domain reads NAGVMQNPRHLVRRRGQEARLRCSPMKGHSHVYWYRQLPEEGLKFMVYLQKENIIDESGMPKERFSAEFPKEGPSILRIQQVVRGDSAAYFCASSTTGDRSGGQETQYFGPGTRLLVL.